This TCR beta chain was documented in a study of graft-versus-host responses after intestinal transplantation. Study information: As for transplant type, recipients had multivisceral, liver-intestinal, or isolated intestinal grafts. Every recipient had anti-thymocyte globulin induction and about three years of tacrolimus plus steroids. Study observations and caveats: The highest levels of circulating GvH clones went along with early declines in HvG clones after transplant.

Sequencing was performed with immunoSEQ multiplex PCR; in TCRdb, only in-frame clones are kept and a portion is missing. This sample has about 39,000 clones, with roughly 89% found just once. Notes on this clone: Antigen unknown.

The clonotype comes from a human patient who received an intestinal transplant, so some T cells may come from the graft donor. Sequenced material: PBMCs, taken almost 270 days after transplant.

The CDR3 DNA sequence: TGTGCCAGCAGCCACACAGATACGCAGTATTTT. The encoded protein is CASSHTDTQYF. The V gene is TRBV14, the J gene TRBJ2-3; D is undetermined. Germline V gene sequence: CDR1 SGHDN, CDR2 FVKESK. This CDR3 has 11 amino acids. V dropped 3 bases and J dropped 2 bases, with 0 bases sitting between them.